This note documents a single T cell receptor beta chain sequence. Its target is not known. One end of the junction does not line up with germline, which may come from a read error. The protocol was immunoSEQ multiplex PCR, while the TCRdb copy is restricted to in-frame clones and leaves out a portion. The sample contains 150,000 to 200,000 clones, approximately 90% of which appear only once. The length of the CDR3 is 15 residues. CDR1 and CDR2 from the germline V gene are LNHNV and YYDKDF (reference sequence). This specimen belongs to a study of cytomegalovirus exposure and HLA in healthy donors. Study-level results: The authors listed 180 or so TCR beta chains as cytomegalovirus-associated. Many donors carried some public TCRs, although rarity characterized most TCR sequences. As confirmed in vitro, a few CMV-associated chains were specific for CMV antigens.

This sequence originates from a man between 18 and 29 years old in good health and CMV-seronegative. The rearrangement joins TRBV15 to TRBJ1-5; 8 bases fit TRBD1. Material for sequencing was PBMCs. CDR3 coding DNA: TGTGCCACCAGCGGAGAGACAGGGGTGCTGCAGCCCCAGCATTTT. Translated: CATSGETGVLQPQHF.